The rows below give T cell receptor beta chains drawn from one sample of a study of blood T cell repertoires in COVID-19. Some clones are missing from TCRdb's copy, which holds only in-frame ones; the method was immunoSEQ multiplex PCR. Of 200,000 to 250,000 clones detected, roughly 92% appear once; the ten largest clones hold 0.82%. Sequenced sample: peripheral blood. The source is a man aged 60 to 69 with COVID-19, enrolled during active disease. The CDR3 runs from the conserved cysteine through the conserved F or W.

v_call cdr3_aa
TRBV9 CASSATPGVGTQYF
TRBV5-8 CASSFSRGGTSYNEQFF
TRBV6-5 CASSYSEWGGTEAFF
TRBV27 CASSLLGLSSGANVLTF
TRBV18 CASSPRGTTNEKLFF
TRBV7-9 CASSSSTSGASREQFF
TRBV7-8 CASSLYRTDNEQFF
TRBV4-1 CASRLGQNTGELFF
TRBV28 CASTTTGSFYYEQYF
TRBV2 CASSKTAISNQPQHF
TRBV7-2 CASSSRVQETQYF
TRBV19 CASSMGHFQPNYGYTF
TRBV12-3/TRBV12-4 CASSLNRQQYF
TRBV7-8 CASSLVTANTGELFF
TRBV15 CATSRDWSGEGELFF
TRBV7-8 CASSLGSWGAGELFF
TRBV6-4 CASSEGSSTDTQYF
TRBV5-4 CASSSDSQFTGELFF
TRBV5-6 CASSLEGRGNSYEQYF
TRBV3-1/TRBV3-2 CASSPPLLAGGYEQYF
TRBV3-1/TRBV3-2 CASSRSNEQFF
TRBV11-2 CASSPSTGSSYNEQFF
TRBV5-1 CASSSDSPGGRSGNTIYF
TRBV10-3 CAISGGTSGTRGNEQFF
TRBV3-1/TRBV3-2 CASSRRARNSYEQYF
TRBV28 CASTIPRYNEQFF
TRBV18 CASSPLPGTGPYEQYF
TRBV6-6 CASSPDRATYEQYF
TRBV4-2 CASSSSDSNTGELFF
TRBV11-2 CASSWTSGRGNEQFF